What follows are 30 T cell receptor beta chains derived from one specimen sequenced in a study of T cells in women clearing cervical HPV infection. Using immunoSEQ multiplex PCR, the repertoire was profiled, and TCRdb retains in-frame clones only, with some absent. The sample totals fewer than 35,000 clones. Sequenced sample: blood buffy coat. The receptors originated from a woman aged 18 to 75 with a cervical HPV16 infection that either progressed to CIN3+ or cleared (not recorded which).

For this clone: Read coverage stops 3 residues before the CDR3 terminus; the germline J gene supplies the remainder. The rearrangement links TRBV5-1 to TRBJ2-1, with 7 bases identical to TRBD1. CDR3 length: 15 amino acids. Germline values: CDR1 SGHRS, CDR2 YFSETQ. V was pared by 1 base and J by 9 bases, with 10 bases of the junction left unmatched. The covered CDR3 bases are TGCGCCAGCAGCTTGTCGCAGGGGGAGTTCGGTGAG. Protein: CASSLSQGEFGE. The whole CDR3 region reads CASSLSQGEFGEQFF.

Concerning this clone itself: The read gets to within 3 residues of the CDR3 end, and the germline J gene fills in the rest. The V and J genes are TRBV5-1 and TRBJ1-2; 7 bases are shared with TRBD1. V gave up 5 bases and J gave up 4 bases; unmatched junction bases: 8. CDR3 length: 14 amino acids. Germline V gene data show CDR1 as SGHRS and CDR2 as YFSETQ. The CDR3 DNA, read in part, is TGCGCCAGCAGGCTCGGACAGGAATCCTATGGC. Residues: CASRLGQESYG. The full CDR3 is CASRLGQESYGYTF.

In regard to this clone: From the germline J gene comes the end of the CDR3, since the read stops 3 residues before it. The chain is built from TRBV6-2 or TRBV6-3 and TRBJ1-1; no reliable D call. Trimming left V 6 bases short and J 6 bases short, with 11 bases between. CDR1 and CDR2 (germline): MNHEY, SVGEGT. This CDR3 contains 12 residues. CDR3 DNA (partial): TGTGCCAGCAGAGAGGGTCACGCTGAA. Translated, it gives CASREGHAE. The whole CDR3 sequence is CASREGHAEAFF.

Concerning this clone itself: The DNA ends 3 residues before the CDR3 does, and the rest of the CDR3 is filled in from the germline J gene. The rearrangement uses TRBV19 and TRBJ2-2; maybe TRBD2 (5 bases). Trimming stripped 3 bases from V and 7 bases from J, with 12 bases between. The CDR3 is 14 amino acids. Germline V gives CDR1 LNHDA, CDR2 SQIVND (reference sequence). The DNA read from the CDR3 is TGTGCCAGTAGTATCGACTACCTTGGCGGGGAG. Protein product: CASSIDYLGGE. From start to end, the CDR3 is CASSIDYLGGELFF. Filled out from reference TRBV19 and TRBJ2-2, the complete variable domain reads DGGITQSPKYLFRKEGQNVTLSCEQNLNHDAMYWYRQDPGQGLRLIYYSQIVNDFQKGDIAEGYSVSREKKESFPLTVTSAQKNPTAFYLCASSIDYLGGELFFGEGSRLTVL.

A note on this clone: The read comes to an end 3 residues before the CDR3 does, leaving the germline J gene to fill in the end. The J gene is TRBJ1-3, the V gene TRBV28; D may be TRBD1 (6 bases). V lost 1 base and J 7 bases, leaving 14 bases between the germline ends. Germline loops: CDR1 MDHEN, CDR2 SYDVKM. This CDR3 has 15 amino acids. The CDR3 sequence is CASSLSGRGVNTIYF. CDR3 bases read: TGTGCCAGCAGTTTATCGGGCAGGGGTGTGAACACC.

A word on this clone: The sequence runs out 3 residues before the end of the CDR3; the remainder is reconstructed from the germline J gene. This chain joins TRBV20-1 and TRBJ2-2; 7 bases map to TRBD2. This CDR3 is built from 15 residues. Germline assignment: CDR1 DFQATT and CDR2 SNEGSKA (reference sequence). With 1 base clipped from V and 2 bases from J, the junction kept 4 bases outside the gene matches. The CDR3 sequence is CSARAGTTNTGELFF. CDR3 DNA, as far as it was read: TGCAGTGCTAGAGCGGGGACTACTAACACCGGGGAG.

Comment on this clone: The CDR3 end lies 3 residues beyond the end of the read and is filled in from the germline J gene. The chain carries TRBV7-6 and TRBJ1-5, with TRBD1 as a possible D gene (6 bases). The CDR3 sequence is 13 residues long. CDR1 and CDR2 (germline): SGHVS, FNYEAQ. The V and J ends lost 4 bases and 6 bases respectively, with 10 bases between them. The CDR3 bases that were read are TGTGCCAGCAGCTCAGGGGTGGGTCAGCCC. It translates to CASSSGVGQP. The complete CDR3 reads CASSSGVGQPQHF.

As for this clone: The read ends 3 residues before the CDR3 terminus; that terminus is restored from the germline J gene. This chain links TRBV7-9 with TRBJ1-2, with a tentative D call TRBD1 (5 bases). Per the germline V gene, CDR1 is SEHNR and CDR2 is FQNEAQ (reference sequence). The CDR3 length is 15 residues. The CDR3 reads CASSLGVRATDTYTF. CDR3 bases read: TGTGCCAGCAGCTTAGGAGTCAGGGCTACAGATACC.

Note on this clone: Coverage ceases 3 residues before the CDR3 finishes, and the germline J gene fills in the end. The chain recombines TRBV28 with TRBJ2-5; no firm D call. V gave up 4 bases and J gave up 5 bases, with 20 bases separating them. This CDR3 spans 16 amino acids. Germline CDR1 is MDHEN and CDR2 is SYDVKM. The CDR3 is CASSSPSSRIGETQYF. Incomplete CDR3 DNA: TGTGCCAGCAGTTCCCCCTCGAGTAGAATCGGGGAGACC.

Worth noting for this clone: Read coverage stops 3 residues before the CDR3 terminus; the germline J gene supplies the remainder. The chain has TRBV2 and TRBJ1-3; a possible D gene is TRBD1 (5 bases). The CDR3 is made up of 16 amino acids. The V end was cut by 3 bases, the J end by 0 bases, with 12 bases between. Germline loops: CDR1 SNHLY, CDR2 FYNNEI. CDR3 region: CASSDNNRPSGNTIYF. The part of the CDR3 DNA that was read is TGTGCCAGCAGTGATAACAACAGGCCCTCTGGAAACACC.

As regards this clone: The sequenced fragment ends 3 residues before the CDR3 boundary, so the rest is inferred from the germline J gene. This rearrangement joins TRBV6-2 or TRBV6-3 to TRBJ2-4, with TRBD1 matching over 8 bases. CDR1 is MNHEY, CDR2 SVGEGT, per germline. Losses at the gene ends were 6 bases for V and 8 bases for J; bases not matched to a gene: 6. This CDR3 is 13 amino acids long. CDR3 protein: CASRRQGMDIQYF. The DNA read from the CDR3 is TGTGCCAGCAGGCGACAGGGGATGGACATT.

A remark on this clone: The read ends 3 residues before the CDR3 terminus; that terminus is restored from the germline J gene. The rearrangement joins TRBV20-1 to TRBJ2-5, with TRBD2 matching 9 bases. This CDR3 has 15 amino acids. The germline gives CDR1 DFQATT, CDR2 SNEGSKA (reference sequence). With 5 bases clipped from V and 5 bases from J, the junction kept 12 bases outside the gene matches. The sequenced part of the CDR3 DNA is TGCAGTGCTGATACCCGGACTAGCGTTAGGGAGACC. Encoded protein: CSADTRTSVRET. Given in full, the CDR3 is CSADTRTSVRETQYF.

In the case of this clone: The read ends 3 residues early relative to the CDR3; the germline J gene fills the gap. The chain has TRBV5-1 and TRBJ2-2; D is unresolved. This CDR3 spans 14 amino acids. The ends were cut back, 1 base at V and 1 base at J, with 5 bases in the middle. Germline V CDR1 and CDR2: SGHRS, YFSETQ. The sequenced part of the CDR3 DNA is TGCGCCAGCAGCTTGTCTTGGAACACCGGGGAG. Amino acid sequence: CASSLSWNTGE. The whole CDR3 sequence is CASSLSWNTGELFF. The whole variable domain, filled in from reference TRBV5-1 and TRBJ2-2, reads KAGVTQTPRYLIKTRGQQVTLSCSPISGHRSVSWYQQTPGQGLQFLFEYFSETQRNKGNFPGRFSGRQFSNSRSEMNVSTLELGDSALYLCASSLSWNTGELFFGEGSRLTVL.

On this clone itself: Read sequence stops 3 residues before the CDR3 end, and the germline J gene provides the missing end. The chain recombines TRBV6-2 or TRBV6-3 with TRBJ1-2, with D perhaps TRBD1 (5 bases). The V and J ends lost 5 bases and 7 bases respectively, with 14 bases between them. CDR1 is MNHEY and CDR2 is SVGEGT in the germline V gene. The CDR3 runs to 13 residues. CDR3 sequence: CASSDTGSSGYTF. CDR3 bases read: TGTGCCAGCAGTGATACAGGCAGCTCTGGC.

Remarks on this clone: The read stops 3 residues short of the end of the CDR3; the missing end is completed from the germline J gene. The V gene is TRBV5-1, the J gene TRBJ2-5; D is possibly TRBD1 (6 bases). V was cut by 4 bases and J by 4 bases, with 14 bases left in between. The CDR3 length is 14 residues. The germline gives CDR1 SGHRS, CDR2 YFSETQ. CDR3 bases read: TGCGCCAGCAGCGGGGCCTTACAGGGAGAGACC. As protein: CASSGALQGET. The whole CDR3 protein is CASSGALQGETQYF.

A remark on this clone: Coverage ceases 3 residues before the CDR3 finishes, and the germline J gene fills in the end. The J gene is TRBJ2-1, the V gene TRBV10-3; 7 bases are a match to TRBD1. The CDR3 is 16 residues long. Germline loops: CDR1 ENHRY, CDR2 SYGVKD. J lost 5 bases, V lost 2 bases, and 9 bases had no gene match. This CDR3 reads CAISEIDRASHNEQFF. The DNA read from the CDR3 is TGTGCCATCAGTGAGATCGACAGGGCATCCCACAATGAG.

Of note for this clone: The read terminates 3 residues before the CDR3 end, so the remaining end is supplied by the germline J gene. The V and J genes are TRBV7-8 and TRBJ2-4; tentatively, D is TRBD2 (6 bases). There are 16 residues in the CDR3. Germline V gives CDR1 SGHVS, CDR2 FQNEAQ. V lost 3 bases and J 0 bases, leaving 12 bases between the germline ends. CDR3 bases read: TGTGCCAGCAGCTTGGGCGGGGTACTAGCCAAAAACATT. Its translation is CASSLGGVLAKNI. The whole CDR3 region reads CASSLGGVLAKNIQYF.

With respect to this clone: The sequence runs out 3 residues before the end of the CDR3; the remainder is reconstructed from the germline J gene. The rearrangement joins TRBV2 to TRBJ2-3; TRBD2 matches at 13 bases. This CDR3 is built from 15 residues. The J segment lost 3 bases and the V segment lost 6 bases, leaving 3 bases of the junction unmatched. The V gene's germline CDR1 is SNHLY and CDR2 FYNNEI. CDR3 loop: CASSLLAGGTDTQYF. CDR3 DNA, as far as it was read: TGTGCCAGCAGCCTACTAGCGGGAGGGACAGATACG. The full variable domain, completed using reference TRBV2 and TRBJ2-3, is EPEVTQTPSHQVTQMGQEVILRCVPISNHLYFYWYRQILGQKVEFLVSFYNNEISEKSEIFDDQFSVERPDGSNFTLKIRSTKLEDSAMYFCASSLLAGGTDTQYFGPGTRLTVL.

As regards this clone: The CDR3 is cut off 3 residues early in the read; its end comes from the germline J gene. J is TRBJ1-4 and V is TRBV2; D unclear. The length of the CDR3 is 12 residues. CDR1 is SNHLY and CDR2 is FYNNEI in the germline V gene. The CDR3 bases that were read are TGTGCCAGCACCTCCTATAATTCACCA. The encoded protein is CASTSYNSP. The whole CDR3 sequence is CASTSYNSPLFF.

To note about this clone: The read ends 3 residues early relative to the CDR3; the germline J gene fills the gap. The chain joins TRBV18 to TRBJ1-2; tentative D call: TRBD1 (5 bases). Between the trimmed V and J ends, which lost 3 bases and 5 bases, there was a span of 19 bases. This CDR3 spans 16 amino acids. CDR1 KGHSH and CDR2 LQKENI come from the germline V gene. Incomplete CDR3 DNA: TGTGCCAGCTCACCCACCGTGGCAGGGCTTCCTTATGGC. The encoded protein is CASSPTVAGLPYG. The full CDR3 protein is CASSPTVAGLPYGYTF.

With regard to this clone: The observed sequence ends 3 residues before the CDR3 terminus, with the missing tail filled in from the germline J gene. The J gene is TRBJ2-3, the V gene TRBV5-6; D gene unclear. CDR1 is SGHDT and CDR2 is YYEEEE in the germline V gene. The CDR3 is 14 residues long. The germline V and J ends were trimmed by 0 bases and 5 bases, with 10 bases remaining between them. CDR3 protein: CASSLAARRDTQYF. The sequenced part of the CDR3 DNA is TGTGCCAGCAGCTTGGCCGCGCGGAGAGATACG.

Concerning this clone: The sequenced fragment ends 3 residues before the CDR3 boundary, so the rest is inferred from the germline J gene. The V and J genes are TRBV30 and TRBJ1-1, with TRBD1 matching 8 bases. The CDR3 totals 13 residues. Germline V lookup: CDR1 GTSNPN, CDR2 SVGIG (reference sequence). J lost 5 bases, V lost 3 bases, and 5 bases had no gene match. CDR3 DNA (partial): TGTGCCTGGAGGGACAGGGTAGGGACTGAA. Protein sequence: CAWRDRVGTE. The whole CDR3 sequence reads CAWRDRVGTEAFF.

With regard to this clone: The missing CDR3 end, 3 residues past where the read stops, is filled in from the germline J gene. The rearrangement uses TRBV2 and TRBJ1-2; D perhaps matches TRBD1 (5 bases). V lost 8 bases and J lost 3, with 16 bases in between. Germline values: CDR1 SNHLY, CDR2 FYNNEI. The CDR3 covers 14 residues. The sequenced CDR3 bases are TGTGCCAGCCTTAGGAGGGGAGGAGACTATGGC. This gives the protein CASLRRGGDYG. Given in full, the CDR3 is CASLRRGGDYGYTF.

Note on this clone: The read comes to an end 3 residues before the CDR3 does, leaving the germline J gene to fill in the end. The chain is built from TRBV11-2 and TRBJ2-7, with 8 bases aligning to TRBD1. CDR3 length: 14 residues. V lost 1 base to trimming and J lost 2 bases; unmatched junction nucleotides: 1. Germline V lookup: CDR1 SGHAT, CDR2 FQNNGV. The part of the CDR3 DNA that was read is TGTGCCAGCAGCTTAGGGACAGGGACCTACGAG. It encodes CASSLGTGTYE. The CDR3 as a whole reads CASSLGTGTYEQYF.

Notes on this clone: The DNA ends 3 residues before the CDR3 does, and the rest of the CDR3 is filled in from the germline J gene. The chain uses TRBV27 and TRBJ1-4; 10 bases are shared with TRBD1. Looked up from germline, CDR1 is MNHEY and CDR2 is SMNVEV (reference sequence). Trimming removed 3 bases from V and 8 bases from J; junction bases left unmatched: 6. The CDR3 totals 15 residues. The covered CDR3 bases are TGTGCCAGCAGTTTCGCCGGGACAGGGGACGAAAAA. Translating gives CASSFAGTGDEK. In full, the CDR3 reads CASSFAGTGDEKLFF.

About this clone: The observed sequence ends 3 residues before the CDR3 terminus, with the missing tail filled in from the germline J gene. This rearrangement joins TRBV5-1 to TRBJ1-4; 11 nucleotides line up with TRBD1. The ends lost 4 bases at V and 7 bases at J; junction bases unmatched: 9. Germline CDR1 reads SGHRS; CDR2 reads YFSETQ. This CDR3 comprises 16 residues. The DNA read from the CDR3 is TGCGCCAGCAGCGATCCGGGGACAGGGGGTTTTGAAAAA. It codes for CASSDPGTGGFEK. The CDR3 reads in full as CASSDPGTGGFEKLFF.

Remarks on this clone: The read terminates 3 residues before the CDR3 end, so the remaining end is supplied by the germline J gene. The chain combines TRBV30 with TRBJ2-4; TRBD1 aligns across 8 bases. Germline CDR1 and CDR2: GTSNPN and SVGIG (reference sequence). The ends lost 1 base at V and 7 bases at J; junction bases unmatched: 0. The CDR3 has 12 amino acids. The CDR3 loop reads CAWSGDRNIQYF. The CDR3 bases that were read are TGTGCCTGGAGTGGGGACAGGAACATT.

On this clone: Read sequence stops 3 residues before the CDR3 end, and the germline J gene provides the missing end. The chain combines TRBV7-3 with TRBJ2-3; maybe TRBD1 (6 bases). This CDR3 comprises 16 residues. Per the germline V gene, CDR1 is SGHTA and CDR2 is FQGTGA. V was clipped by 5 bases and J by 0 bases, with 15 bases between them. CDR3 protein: CASSPRWDTSTDTQYF. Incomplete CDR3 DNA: TGTGCCAGCAGCCCACGATGGGACACTAGCACAGATACG.

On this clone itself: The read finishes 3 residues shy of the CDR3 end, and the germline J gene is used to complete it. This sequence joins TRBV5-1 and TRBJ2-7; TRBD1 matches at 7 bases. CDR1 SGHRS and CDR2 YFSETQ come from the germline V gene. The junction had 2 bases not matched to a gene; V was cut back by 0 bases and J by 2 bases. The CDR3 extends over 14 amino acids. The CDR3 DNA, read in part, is TGCGCCAGCAGCTTGGAGGGGGCTCCCTACGAG. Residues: CASSLEGAPYE. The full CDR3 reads CASSLEGAPYEQYF.

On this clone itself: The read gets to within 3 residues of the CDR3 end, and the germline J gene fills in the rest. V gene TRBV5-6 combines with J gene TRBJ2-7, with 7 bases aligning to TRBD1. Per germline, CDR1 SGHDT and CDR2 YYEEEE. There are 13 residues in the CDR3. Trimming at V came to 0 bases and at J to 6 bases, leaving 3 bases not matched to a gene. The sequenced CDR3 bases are TGTGCCAGCAGCTTGGCGGCAGGGGGCGAG. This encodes CASSLAAGGE. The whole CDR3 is CASSLAAGGEQYF.